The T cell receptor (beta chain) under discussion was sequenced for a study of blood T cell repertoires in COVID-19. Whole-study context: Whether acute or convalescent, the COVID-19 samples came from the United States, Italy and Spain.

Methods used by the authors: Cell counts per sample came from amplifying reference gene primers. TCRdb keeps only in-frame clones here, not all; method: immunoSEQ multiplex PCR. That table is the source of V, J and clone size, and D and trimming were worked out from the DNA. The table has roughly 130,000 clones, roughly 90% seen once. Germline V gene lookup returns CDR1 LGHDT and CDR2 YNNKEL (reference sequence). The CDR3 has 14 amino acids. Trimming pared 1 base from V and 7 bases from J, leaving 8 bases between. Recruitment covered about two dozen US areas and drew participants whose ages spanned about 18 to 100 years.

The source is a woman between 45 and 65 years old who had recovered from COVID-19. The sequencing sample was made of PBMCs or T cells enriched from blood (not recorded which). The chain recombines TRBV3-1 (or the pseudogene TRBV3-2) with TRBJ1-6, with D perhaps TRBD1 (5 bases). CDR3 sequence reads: CASSQGTGNSPLHF. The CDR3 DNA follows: TGTGCCAGCAGCCAAGGTACAGGAAATTCACCCCTCCACTTT.